These 22 T cell receptor beta chains were all obtained from the same sample, sequenced in a study of shared clonotypes between healthy human individuals. Sequencing used immunoSEQ multiplex PCR; TCRdb keeps in-frame clones, though not all of them. Of about a million clones in the sample, 77% were seen once. The sequencing input was memory CD4+ T cells from PBMCs. Noted subset: CD45RA-negative fraction. These receptors were taken from a man between 18 and 29 years old in good health. Some clones in this sample may be carry-over from other donors' samples.

This chain connects TRBV4-1 to TRBJ2-3; tentatively, D is TRBD1 (6 bases). In germline, CDR1 is MGHRA, CDR2 YSYEKL. The CDR3 totals 16 residues. Trimming took 0 bases from V and 1 from J, leaving 11 bases between them. The CDR3 sequence: CASSQEQGRRTDTQYF. CDR3 DNA: TGCGCCAGCAGCCAAGAGCAGGGGCGACGCACAGATACGCAGTATTTT.

J is TRBJ2-7 and V is TRBV7-2, with 9 bases that match TRBD1. J was trimmed by 3 bases and V by 0 bases; bases with no gene match: 6. The germline gives CDR1 SGHTA, CDR2 FQGNSA. The CDR3 is 16 residues long. In nucleotides, the CDR3 is TGTGCCAGCAGCTTAGCCCCGACAGGGGGAATCTACGAGCAGTACTTC. It encodes CASSLAPTGGIYEQYF. Using reference TRBV7-2 and TRBJ2-7 for the parts outside the CDR3, the full variable domain is GAGVSQSPSNKVTEKGKDVELRCDPISGHTALYWYRQSLGQGLEFLIYFQGNSAPDKSGLPSDRFSAERTGGSVSTLTIQRTQQEDSAVYLCASSLAPTGGIYEQYFGPGTRLTVT.

The chain combines TRBV18 with TRBJ1-1, with D unclear. Germline CDR1 KGHSH, CDR2 LQKENI. The CDR3 is made up of 15 amino acids. V was shortened by 6 bases and J by 7 bases, with 21 bases between the two germline ends. The CDR3 DNA follows: TGTGCCAGCTCCCCCCGGGGTCCGACGGTCAGTGAAGCTTTCTTT. Protein sequence: CASSPRGPTVSEAFF.

This clone was seen repeatedly, ten times or more. Other DNA sequences within the sample encode an identical CDR3. J is TRBJ1-5 and V is TRBV6-6; 7 bases are a match to TRBD1. The germline V gene has CDR1 MNHNY and CDR2 SVGAGI (reference sequence). The V and J ends lost 8 bases and 0 bases, in that order; junction bases with no gene match: 4. The CDR3 is made up of 14 amino acids. The CDR3 nucleotides read TGTGCCAGCTCGACAGGGAATAGCAATCAGCCCCAGCATTTT. This gives the protein CASSTGNSNQPQHF.

The gene calls are TRBV5-1 and TRBJ1-1; D call uncertain. V was shortened by 5 bases and J by 6 bases, with 8 bases between the two germline ends. CDR3 length: 11 residues. CDR1 and CDR2 from the germline V gene are SGHRS and YFSETQ. CDR3 protein: CASSFASEAFF. Written as DNA, the CDR3 is TGCGCCAGCAGTTTTGCCTCTGAAGCTTTCTTT.

J is TRBJ1-1 and V is TRBV29-1; D is unresolved. V gave up 6 bases and J gave up 4 bases, with 15 bases separating them. Germline loops: CDR1 SQVTM, CDR2 ANQGSEA. This CDR3 comprises 13 residues. The CDR3 bases are TGCAGCGTGATACCTCGAGAGAGCACTGAAGCTTTCTTT. It is translated as CSVIPRESTEAFF.

The rearrangement joins TRBV9 to TRBJ1-4; 7 bases are shared with TRBD1. The germline V gene encodes CDR1 SGDLS and CDR2 YYNGEE. V shed 4 bases and J 6 bases; nucleotides not matched to a gene: 9. The CDR3 length is 15 residues. For the CDR3, the DNA is TGTGCCAGCAGCCCCGCGACAGGGAGTTATGAAAAACTGTTTTTT. It translates to CASSPATGSYEKLFF.

The chain combines TRBV21-1 with TRBJ1-1. TRBV21-1 is a documented pseudogene. The CDR3 has 16 residues. In DNA form, the CDR3 reads TGTGCCAGCGGCACAAGGAGGGGCCGTCGAGTTTCTGAAGCTTTCTTT. Protein product: CASGTRRGRRVSEAFF.

The CDR3 DNA is TGTGCCAGCAGCGGGACAGGGAGGGAGCAGTACTTC. Its protein is CASSGTGREQYF. The chain is built from TRBV9 and TRBJ2-7; 8 bases align to TRBD1. Trimming took 3 bases from V and 7 from J; bases not matched to a gene: 3. Germline assignment: CDR1 SGDLS and CDR2 YYNGEE. There are 12 residues in the CDR3.

V gene TRBV7-2 combines with J gene TRBJ2-7; tentatively, D is TRBD2 (5 bases). The CDR3 has 13 residues. Germline V gives CDR1 SGHTA, CDR2 FQGNSA. V lost 3 bases and J lost 6, with 12 bases in between. The CDR3 sequence: CASSFQGRGEQYF. The CDR3 coding sequence is TGTGCCAGCAGCTTCCAAGGCCGGGGCGAGCAGTACTTC.

The chain is built from TRBV5-4 and TRBJ2-1, with D possibly being TRBD1 (6 bases). CDR3 length equals 17 residues. The ends were cut back, 4 bases at V and 0 bases at J, with 17 bases in the middle. Germline-derived CDR1 and CDR2 are SGHNT and YYREEE (reference sequence). The CDR3 loop is CASSGGSGASSYNEQFF. In DNA form, the CDR3 reads TGTGCCAGCAGCGGCGGATCAGGGGCTAGCTCCTACAATGAGCAGTTCTTC.

Concerning this clone: This same CDR3 is encoded by further DNA sequences in the sample. The gene calls are TRBV28 and TRBJ2-7; D remains ambiguous. The V end lost 2 bases, the J end lost 2 bases, and 7 bases lay between the germline ends. This CDR3 spans 13 amino acids. The germline gives CDR1 MDHEN, CDR2 SYDVKM. As DNA, the CDR3 is TGTGCCAGCAGTTTACTAGGGCCCTACGAGCAGTACTTC. Its protein product is CASSLLGPYEQYF.

The chain couples TRBV18 to TRBJ2-2; no clear D. The V and J ends lost 3 bases and 3 bases respectively, with 8 bases between them. The V gene's germline CDR1 is KGHSH and CDR2 LQKENI. The CDR3 runs 14 residues. The CDR3 DNA reads as TGTGCCAGCTCACCTGTGAGCGACACCGGGGAGCTGTTTTTT. Translation gives CASSPVSDTGELFF. Full variable domain (rest looked up from reference TRBV18 and TRBJ2-2): NAGVMQNPRHLVRRRGQEARLRCSPMKGHSHVYWYRQLPEEGLKFMVYLQKENIIDESGMPKERFSAEFPKEGPSILRIQQVVRGDSAAYFCASSPVSDTGELFFGEGSRLTVL.

This clone appeared once. CDR3 nucleotide sequence: TGTGCCAGCAGCAAGGGGCGGGAACAAGAGACCCAGTACTTC. Protein sequence: CASSKGREQETQYF. The V gene is TRBV7-2, the J gene TRBJ2-5; D possibly corresponds to TRBD2 (6 bases). This CDR3 spans 14 amino acids. Germline assignment: CDR1 SGHTA and CDR2 FQGNSA. V was pared by 5 bases and J by 2 bases, with 12 bases between.

V is TRBV10-3 and J is TRBJ2-1; 8 bases match TRBD2. Germline V gene lookup returns CDR1 ENHRY and CDR2 SYGVKD. V lost 7 bases and J lost 7; bases outside the gene matches: 6. The CDR3 contains 13 residues. The CDR3 DNA reads as TGTGCCATCACAAGCGGGAGAAGGAATGAGCAGTTCTTC. This codes for CAITSGRRNEQFF.

The chain recombines TRBV4-2 with TRBJ2-7, with a weak D call TRBD1 (6 bases). V was pared by 2 bases and J by 3 bases, with 14 bases between. Germline CDR1 and CDR2: LGHNA and YNFKEQ. This CDR3 contains 15 residues. CDR3 DNA: TGTGCCAGCAGCCAAAAGCAGGGGAGAGGCTACGAGCAGTACTTC. This translates into CASSQKQGRGYEQYF.

The J gene is TRBJ2-3, the V gene TRBV7-2, with 9 bases fitting TRBD2. V lost 4 bases to trimming and J lost 7 bases; unmatched junction nucleotides: 9. This CDR3 comprises 15 residues. CDR1 SGHTA and CDR2 FQGNSA come from the germline V gene. CDR3 loop: CASSSGTSIRHTQYF. The CDR3 coding sequence is TGTGCCAGCAGCTCCGGGACTAGCATTCGTCATACGCAGTATTTT.

The chain combines TRBV5-1 with TRBJ2-3, with D hard to call. Trimming removed 0 bases from V and 8 bases from J, with 10 bases in between. The CDR3 has 13 amino acids. Germline V lookup: CDR1 SGHRS, CDR2 YFSETQ. Here the CDR3 DNA reads TGCGCCAGCAGCTTGGAGGAACGGAGTACGCAGTATTTT. This gives the protein CASSLEERSTQYF.

This clone was counted at least ten times. The genes are TRBV2 and TRBJ2-2; D is uncertain. This CDR3 has 14 residues. Germline CDR1 and CDR2: SNHLY and FYNNEI. Trimming stripped 3 bases from V and 5 bases from J, with 10 bases between. This CDR3 reads CASSEITGTGELFF. In nucleotides, the CDR3 is TGTGCCAGCAGTGAGATAACTGGGACCGGGGAGCTGTTTTTT.

A remark on this clone: The same CDR3 arises from other DNA sequences in this sample as well. This chain joins TRBV5-1 and TRBJ2-3; D gene uncertain. The CDR3 spans 15 residues. Germline V gives CDR1 SGHRS, CDR2 YFSETQ. V lost 0 bases and J lost 0, with 8 bases in between. The CDR3 DNA follows: TGCGCCAGCAGCTTGGGGGCTTCTAGCACAGATACGCAGTATTTT. It is translated as CASSLGASSTDTQYF.

About this clone: Other DNA sequences in the sample encode the same CDR3. This chain links TRBV28 with TRBJ2-3; D not certain. The CDR3 is made up of 13 amino acids. Trimming took off 2 bases at V and 3 bases at J, with 6 bases between the two ends. Germline V CDR1 and CDR2: MDHEN, SYDVKM. CDR3 region: CASSLIGTDTQYF. CDR3 nucleotide sequence: TGTGCCAGCAGTTTAATCGGAACAGATACGCAGTATTTT.

This chain links TRBV21-1 with TRBJ2-3; no DNA check was done on the table's D call, TRBD1. TRBV21-1 is annotated as a pseudogene. This CDR3 is built from 14 residues. Here the CDR3 DNA reads TGTGCCAGATTTGAAAACAGGGGAGGAGATACGCAGTATTTT. Residues: CARFENRGGDTQYF.